The clone carrying this T cell receptor beta chain was detected only a few times. Its matching antigen is unknown. This sample was taken from a study of T cell repertoires in cytomegalovirus infection. Study summary: Matching HLA type, along with CMV infection, was indicated by public TCR beta signatures.

Germline V gene data show CDR1 as LNHDA and CDR2 as SQIVND (reference sequence). This CDR3 has 15 amino acids. Trimming took off 6 bases at V and 0 bases at J, with 14 bases between the two ends. Study-level points and caveats: Identification of carriers of CMV plus the relevant HLA was performed using cumulative public TCR beta family frequency. The response measured ex vivo was dominated by TCR beta clonotypes (HLA-C-restricted and CMV-specific).

MiXCR was run by TCRdb on the reads, yielding one entry per CDR3 protein. The table lists hundreds of thousands of distinct CDR3 sequences, 20% to 25% of them singletons, with roughly 8% in the top ten. The chain joins TRBV19 to TRBJ1-1; D not certain. The sequenced material came from CD8+ T cells from PBMCs. The sequence was collected from a human donor in good health (CMV status not recorded). Some clones in this sample may be carry-over from other donors' samples. CDR3: CASSDPRYLNTEAFF. Here the CDR3 DNA reads TGTGCCAGTAGCGACCCCAGGTACCTGAACACTGAAGCTTTCTTT.